These T cell receptor beta chains were read from a single sample in a study of T cell responses to AZD1222 COVID-19 vaccine. Clones were read by immunoSEQ multiplex PCR, and TCRdb kept only the in-frame ones, dropping some. The sample gives about 83,000 clones, 80% to 95% of which show up once; 25% to 30% is in the top ten. The sequenced sample was peripheral blood, obtained 28 days after the second AZD1222 dose. Source of these receptors: an adult who received the AZD1222 COVID-19 vaccine. The CDR3 runs from the conserved cysteine through the conserved F or W. A D gene is named only where the DNA matches it firmly. Clone size is given for some rows only: seen once, a few or many times, or a class if the clone is expanded.

V	D	J	size	CDR3	DNA
TRBV7-9	TRBD2	TRBJ2-1	.	CASSFGTSPNEQFF	TGTGCCAGCAGCTTCGGGACTAGTCCCAATGAGCAGTTCTTC
TRBV7-6	.	TRBJ2-7	.	CASSLRPGQTYEQYF	TGTGCCAGCAGCTTAAGGCCGGGGCAAACCTACGAGCAGTACTTC
TRBV7-7	TRBD2	TRBJ2-1	.	CASSPRGSGRVVEQFF	TGTGCTAGCAGCCCCCGGGGGAGCGGGAGGGTGGTTGAGCAGTTCTTC
TRBV27	.	TRBJ1-1	.	CASSFLRSTEAFF	TGTGCCAGCAGTTTCCTTAGGAGCACTGAAGCTTTCTTT
TRBV19	.	TRBJ2-1	.	CASSRRNEQFF	TGTGCCAGTAGCCGTCGGAATGAGCAGTTCTTC
TRBV28	TRBD1	TRBJ1-2	.	CASSLGDSYGYTF	TGTGCCAGCAGTTTAGGGGACAGCTATGGCTACACCTTC
TRBV14	TRBD1	TRBJ2-5	.	CASSQVTGGQETQYF	TGTGCCAGCAGCCAGGTGACAGGGGGCCAGGAGACCCAGTACTTC
TRBV15	TRBD2	TRBJ2-7	once	CATSRGLAGEQYF	TGTGCCACCAGCAGAGGACTAGCGGGAGAGCAGTACTTC
TRBV28	.	TRBJ2-4	.	CASRPFGVQGGAIQYF	TGTGCCAGCAGGCCCTTTGGTGTTCAGGGCGGGGCCATTCAGTACTTC
TRBV11-3	.	TRBJ2-2	.	CASSSRLTGELFF	TGTGCCAGCAGCTCTAGACTAACCGGGGAGCTGTTTTTT
TRBV2	TRBD2	TRBJ2-2	once	CASSRGLAGTGELFF	TGTGCCAGCAGCCGCGGACTAGCGGGAACCGGGGAGCTGTTTTTT
TRBV11-2	.	TRBJ1-1	.	CASRSGMGMSGPMNTEAFF	TGTGCCAGCAGATCCGGAATGGGTATGTCGGGCCCCATGAACACTGAAGCTTTCTTT
TRBV29-1	.	TRBJ1-5	.	CSVEVDGVQPQHF	TGCAGCGTTGAAGTAGACGGAGTTCAGCCCCAGCATTTT
TRBV27	.	TRBJ2-7	once	CASSPLIGDPLEQYF	TGTGCCAGCAGCCCCCTGATAGGGGATCCCCTCGAGCAGTACTTC
TRBV15	.	TRBJ2-1	.	CATSRATLLDEQFF	TGTGCCACCAGCAGAGCCACCCTGCTGGATGAGCAGTTCTTC
TRBV4-1	TRBD1	TRBJ2-3	.	CASSQQGVVTDTQYF	TGCGCCAGCAGCCAACAGGGGGTGGTCACAGATACGCAGTATTTT
TRBV6-5	.	TRBJ2-7	.	CASGLLKGSSYEQYF	TGTGCCAGCGGATTACTTAAGGGGAGCTCCTACGAGCAGTACTTC
TRBV5-5	TRBD1	TRBJ1-5	.	CASSALQGNQPQHF	TGTGCCAGCAGCGCACTACAGGGGAATCAGCCCCAGCATTTT
TRBV10-2	.	TRBJ1-5	.	CASSESLIYQPQHF	TGCGCCAGCAGTGAGTCACTAATTTACCAGCCCCAGCATTTT
TRBV20-1	TRBD1	TRBJ2-7	.	CSASFETGKLDEQYF	TGCAGTGCTAGTTTCGAGACAGGGAAATTAGACGAGCAGTACTTC
TRBV6-2/TRBV6-3	TRBD1	TRBJ1-1	.	CASSYFPGTGGDTEAFF	TGTGCCAGCAGTTACTTCCCCGGGACAGGGGGGGACACTGAAGCTTTCTTT
TRBV3-1/TRBV3-2	TRBD2	TRBJ2-5	.	CASSRSGTSGPSVSETQYF	TGTGCCAGCAGCCGTTCCGGGACTAGCGGGCCGTCGGTTTCGGAGACCCAGTACTTC
TRBV6-2/TRBV6-3	TRBD1	TRBJ1-6	.	CASSAGTGRFNSPLHF	TGTGCCAGCAGTGCCGGGACAGGGAGGTTTAATTCACCCCTCCACTTT
TRBV7-6	TRBD2	TRBJ2-1	.	CASSLLGLASADEQFF	TGTGCCAGCAGCTTATTGGGACTAGCGTCAGCGGATGAGCAGTTCTTC
TRBV11-2	TRBD2	TRBJ2-7	once	CASSLRFGAGGRAREQYF	TGTGCCAGCAGCTTAAGGTTTGGGGCTGGCGGGAGGGCTCGCGAGCAGTACTTC
TRBV11-2	TRBD2	TRBJ2-1	.	CASSFGLAGVDEQFF	TGTGCCAGCAGCTTTGGACTAGCGGGAGTGGATGAGCAGTTCTTC
TRBV6-5	.	TRBJ2-1	.	CASSLGLSSYNEQFF	TGTGCCAGCAGTTTAGGACTGAGCTCCTACAATGAGCAGTTCTTC
TRBV6-1	TRBD2	TRBJ2-1	many	CASSEETSGRLRSSYNEQFF	TGTGCCAGCAGTGAAGAAACTAGCGGGCGCCTACGGAGCTCCTACAATGAGCAGTTCTTC